The T cell receptor beta chain under discussion was sequenced for a study of blood T cells in healthy people across ages. As for the study in general: Template switching captured about one barcoded beta molecule per two T cells.

Study-wide findings and caveats: Per million T cells, TCR beta diversity dropped about linearly as age rose.

Points on this clonotype: Antigen specificity is unknown.

Next came a second PCR, run for 7 to 11 cycles, which used a sample-barcoded 5' primer along with a J-beta primer mix. MiXCR was run by TCRdb on the 5' RACE reads, yielding one entry per CDR3 protein. The profile shows around 690,000 distinct CDR3 sequences, roughly three fifths of them singletons. V was pared by 6 bases and J by 3 bases, with 18 bases between. The length of the CDR3 is 15 residues. From germline, CDR1 is MRHNA and CDR2 SNTAGT. Source material: blood. The sequence was obtained from a man in his sixties in good health. The genes are TRBV6-4 and TRBJ2-7; D call uncertain. CDR3 nucleotides: TGTGCCAGCAGCCCCAATCTTAAGGATAGCTACGAGCAGTACTTC. Residues: CASSPNLKDSYEQYF.